Shown below are 16 T cell receptor beta chains from a single sample sequenced in a study of shared T cell receptors in the human thymus. TCRdb keeps only in-frame clones here, not all; method: immunoSEQ multiplex PCR. The sample carries roughly 500,000 clones, 70% to 80% recorded once. The sample was also linked to a second study, of human thymus T cells.

The sample consisted of thymocytes. The receptor set was obtained from a boy younger than two with a congenital heart defect.

This clone has just one count. The chain employs TRBV9 and TRBJ1-2; D ambiguous. Germline CDR1 reads SGDLS; CDR2 reads YYNGEE. Trimming took 4 bases from V and 8 from J, leaving 18 bases between them. This CDR3 region has 14 residues. Here the CDR3 reads CASSSPSGVEGYTF. CDR3 DNA: TGTGCCAGCAGCTCACCCAGCGGTGTAGAGGGCTACACCTTC. The full variable domain, rest sourced from reference TRBV9 and TRBJ1-2, is DSGVTQTPKHLITATGQRVTLRCSPRSGDLSVYWYQQSLDQGLQFLIQYYNGEERAKGNILERFSAQQFPDLHSELNLSSLELGDSALYFCASSSPSGVEGYTFGSGTRLTVV.

J is TRBJ1-3 and V is TRBV7-2; D ambiguous. The germline V and J ends were trimmed by 2 bases and 0 bases, with 5 bases remaining between them. The CDR3 is 14 residues long. Germline V CDR1 and CDR2: SGHTA, FQGNSA. In DNA form, the CDR3 reads TGTGCCAGCAGCTTATCGTTCTCTGGAAACACCATATATTTT. Translation gives CASSLSFSGNTIYF.

The chain couples TRBV30 to TRBJ1-4; D not resolved. The CDR3 extends over 14 amino acids. V was cut by 3 bases and J by 6 bases, with 14 bases left in between. The germline gives CDR1 GTSNPN, CDR2 SVGIG (reference sequence). In nucleotides, the CDR3 is TGTGCCTGGAGGAGGTGGTCCGTGGATGAAAAACTGTTTTTT. Translation: CAWRRWSVDEKLFF.

On this clone: The junction departs from the called germline gene at one end, perhaps through a read error. The J gene is TRBJ1-2, the V gene TRBV7-2, with D uncertain. Germline V CDR1 and CDR2: SGHTA, FQGNSA. The CDR3 sequence is 12 residues long. DNA of the CDR3: TGTGCCAGCAGCTTAGGCTCGGGTGGCTACATCTTC. Amino acids: CASSLGSGGYIF.

The chain employs TRBV7-8 and TRBJ2-1; 7 nucleotides agree with TRBD2. This CDR3 is built from 17 residues. V was clipped by 4 bases and J by 3 bases; unmatched bases: 12. Germline-derived CDR1 and CDR2 are SGHVS and FQNEAQ. In nucleotides, the CDR3 is TGTGCCAGCAGCTACAATAGCGGGCCGAGACACTACAATGAGCAGTTCTTC. This translates into CASSYNSGPRHYNEQFF. Together with reference TRBV7-8 and TRBJ2-1, the CDR3 gives the full variable domain: GAGVSQSPRYKVAKRGQDVALRCDPISGHVSLFWYQQALGQGPEFLTYFQNEAQLDKSGLPSDRFFAERPEGSVSTLKIQRTQQEDSAVYLCASSYNSGPRHYNEQFFGPGTRLTVL.

This chain joins TRBV25-1 and TRBJ1-1, with 7 bases lining up with TRBD1. CDR3 length: 14 residues. CDR1 is MGHDK, CDR2 SYGVNS, per germline. With V trimmed by 6 bases and J by 7 bases, 11 bases remained unmatched. The CDR3 DNA follows: TGTGCCAGCAGAAGGGGTGGGCAGGGGGGTGAAGCTTTCTTT. It yields the protein CASRRGGQGGEAFF.

The chain combines TRBV15 with TRBJ1-3; the D gene is possibly TRBD1 (5 bases). V dropped 3 bases and J dropped 0 bases, with 12 bases sitting between them. Germline V gives CDR1 LNHNV, CDR2 YYDKDF (reference sequence). The length of the CDR3 is 16 residues. The CDR3 reads CATSSGNDSSGNTIYF. CDR3 coding DNA: TGTGCCACCAGCAGTGGCAACGACAGCTCTGGAAACACCATATATTTT.

The rearrangement uses TRBV7-2 and TRBJ2-5, with D possibly TRBD2 on 5 matching bases. CDR3 length: 17 amino acids. CDR1 SGHTA and CDR2 FQGNSA come from the germline V gene. V lost 1 base and J 0 bases, leaving 15 bases between the germline ends. The CDR3 DNA sequence: TGTGCCAGCAGCTTAGGAGGAGGTGCTTACTACCAAGAGACCCAGTACTTC. This codes for CASSLGGGAYYQETQYF.

This clone was seen just once. This chain uses TRBV6-5 with TRBJ1-2, with D perhaps TRBD1 (6 bases). The V end lost 8 bases, the J end lost 4 bases, and 8 bases lay between the germline ends. Germline V gene lookup returns CDR1 MNHEY and CDR2 SVGAGI. The length of the CDR3 is 11 residues. The CDR3 bases are TGTGCCAGCGCAGGGGCCTATGGCTACACCTTC. This encodes CASAGAYGYTF.

The V call is TRBV2, the J call TRBJ2-4, with 7 bases lining up with TRBD1. Germline V gene lookup returns CDR1 SNHLY and CDR2 FYNNEI. There are 15 residues in the CDR3. J was trimmed by 4 bases and V by 6 bases; bases with no gene match: 9. CDR3 protein: CASRDLRDSKNIQYF. For the CDR3, the DNA is TGTGCCAGCAGAGACCTCCGGGACAGTAAAAACATTCAGTACTTC.

The gene calls are TRBV7-8 and TRBJ2-7; 10 bases match TRBD1. The CDR3 covers 17 residues. Looked up from germline, CDR1 is SGHVS and CDR2 is FQNEAQ. J lost 0 bases, V lost 4 bases, and 9 bases had no gene match. The CDR3 nucleotides are TGTGCCAGCAGCTACGACCCGGGACAGGGGAGCTCCTACGAGCAGTACTTC. Protein product: CASSYDPGQGSSYEQYF.

The gene calls are TRBV6-5 and TRBJ1-4, with 7 bases matching TRBD1. The CDR3 consists of 13 residues. Germline V gene data show CDR1 as MNHEY and CDR2 as SVGAGI. Trimming at V came to 10 bases and at J to 0 bases, leaving 2 bases not matched to a gene. CDR3 DNA: TGTGCCACCGGACAGGCAACTAATGAAAAACTGTTTTTT. Translation gives CATGQATNEKLFF.

The chain joins TRBV7-6 to TRBJ1-2, with D perhaps TRBD1 (6 bases). CDR1 and CDR2 from the germline V gene are SGHVS and FNYEAQ. V gave up 11 bases and J gave up 5 bases, with 21 bases separating them. This CDR3 region has 14 residues. CDR3 sequence reads: CAGVRGRWEYGYTF. In DNA form, the CDR3 reads TGTGCCGGGGTCAGGGGCCGCTGGGAGTATGGCTACACCTTC. The variable domain in full, completed from reference TRBV7-6 and TRBJ1-2, reads GAGVSQSPRYKVTKRGQDVALRCDPISGHVSLYWYRQALGQGPEFLTYFNYEAQQDKSGLPNDRFSAERPEGSISTLTIQRTEQRDSAMYRCAGVRGRWEYGYTFGSGTRLTVV.

In DNA, the CDR3 is TGTGCCAGCAGTTTCGCCGCAAGGGGGGATACGCAGTATTTT. Translating gives CASSFAARGDTQYF. The chain is built from TRBV28 and TRBJ2-3, with D tentatively TRBD1 (6 bases). CDR1 is MDHEN, CDR2 SYDVKM, per germline. This CDR3 is built from 14 residues. V was shortened by 3 bases and J by 6 bases, with 13 bases between the two germline ends.

The rearrangement links TRBV30 to TRBJ2-5; 9 bases are shared with TRBD1. In germline, CDR1 is GTSNPN, CDR2 SVGIG (reference sequence). The V segment lost 0 bases and the J segment 6 bases; nucleotides outside the gene matches: 14. This CDR3 contains 17 residues. CDR3 sequence reads: CAWSVMLWGQGKQTQYF. In DNA, the CDR3 is TGTGCCTGGAGTGTAATGTTATGGGGACAGGGAAAGCAGACCCAGTACTTC.

The chain joins TRBV6-5 to TRBJ1-4, with 8 positions matching TRBD1. V shed 4 bases, J shed 8 bases, and the junction held 9 bases outside the gene matches. Looked up from germline, CDR1 is MNHEY and CDR2 is SVGAGI. The CDR3 totals 15 residues. The CDR3: CASSSRQGFREKLFF. The CDR3 nucleotides read TGTGCCAGCAGTTCTAGACAGGGGTTTAGGGAAAAACTGTTTTTT.